This TCR beta chain was documented in a study of T cells after yellow fever vaccination. Study outcomes and limitations: Across the CD4 and CD8 compartments, a small share of clonotypes was present in both.

Germline CDR1 is SGHNT and CDR2 is YYREEE (reference sequence). The CDR3 covers 16 residues. Trimming shortened V by 7 bases and J by 0 bases, and 19 bases separated the two germline ends. There are a few counts of this clonotype. As yet, its antigen is unknown. TCRdb called the 5' RACE reads again in MiXCR, with one record for every CDR3 protein. The sample contains roughly 320,000 distinct CDR3 sequences, about 10% of which appear only once. This receptor was taken from a man aged 18 to 29 who received the YFV17D yellow fever vaccine. Source: CD4+ T cells sorted from PBMCs, taken 45 days after the yellow fever booster vaccination. The gene calls are TRBV5-4 and TRBJ1-1; D is unclear. In nucleotides, the CDR3 is TGTGCCAGCGAGCGTGGCGGGCAGCCCCTGAACACTGAAGCTTTCTTT. This translates into CASERGGQPLNTEAFF.